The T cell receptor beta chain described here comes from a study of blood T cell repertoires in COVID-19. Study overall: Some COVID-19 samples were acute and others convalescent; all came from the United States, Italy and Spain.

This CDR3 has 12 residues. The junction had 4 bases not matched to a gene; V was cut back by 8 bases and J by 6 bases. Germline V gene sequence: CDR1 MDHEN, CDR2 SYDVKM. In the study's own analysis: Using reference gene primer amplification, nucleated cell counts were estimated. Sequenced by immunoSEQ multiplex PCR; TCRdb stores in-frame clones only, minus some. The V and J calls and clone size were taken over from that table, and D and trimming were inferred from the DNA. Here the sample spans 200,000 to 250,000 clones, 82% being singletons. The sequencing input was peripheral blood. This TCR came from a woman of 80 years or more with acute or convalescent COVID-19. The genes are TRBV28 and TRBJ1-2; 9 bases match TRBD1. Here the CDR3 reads CASRQGEDGYTF. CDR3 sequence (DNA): TGTGCCAGCCGACAGGGGGAGGATGGCTACACCTTC.